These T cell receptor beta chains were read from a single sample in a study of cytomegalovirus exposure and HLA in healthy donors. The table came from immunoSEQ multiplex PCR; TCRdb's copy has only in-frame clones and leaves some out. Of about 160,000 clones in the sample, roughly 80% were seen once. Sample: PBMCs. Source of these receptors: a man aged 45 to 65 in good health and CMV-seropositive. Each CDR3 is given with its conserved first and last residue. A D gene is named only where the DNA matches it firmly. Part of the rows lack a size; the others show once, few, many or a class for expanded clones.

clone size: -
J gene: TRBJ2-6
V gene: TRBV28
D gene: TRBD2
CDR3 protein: CASSLLLAGPGANVLTF
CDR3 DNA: TGTGCCAGCAGTTTACTTCTAGCGGGCCCTGGGGCCAACGTCCTGACTTTC

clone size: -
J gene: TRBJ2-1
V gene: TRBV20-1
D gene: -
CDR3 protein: CRVFGNEQFF
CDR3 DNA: TGCAGAGTCTTCGGGAATGAGCAGTTCTTC

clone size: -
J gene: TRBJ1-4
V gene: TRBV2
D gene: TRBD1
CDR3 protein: CASLDRASLPNEKLFF
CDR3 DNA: TGTGCCAGCCTGGACAGGGCGTCCCTCCCTAATGAAAAACTGTTTTTT

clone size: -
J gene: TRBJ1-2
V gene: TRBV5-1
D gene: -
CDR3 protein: CASSLDLRQGGYGYTF
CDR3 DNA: TGCGCCAGCAGCTTGGACCTCAGGCAGGGAGGCTATGGCTACACCTTC

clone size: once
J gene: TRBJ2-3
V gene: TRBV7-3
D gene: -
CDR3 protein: CASSSGTGRGTDTQYF
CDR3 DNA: TGTGCCAGCAGCTCCGGGACTGGAAGGGGCACAGATACGCAGTATTTT

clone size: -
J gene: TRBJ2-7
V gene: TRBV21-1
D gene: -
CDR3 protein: CASSNPRGKNYEQYF
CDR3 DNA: TGTGCCAGCAGCAACCCCCGGGGAAAGAACTACGAGCAGTACTTC

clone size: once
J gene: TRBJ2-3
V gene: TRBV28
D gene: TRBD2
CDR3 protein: CASPPTSVTGTDTQYF
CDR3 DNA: TGTGCCAGCCCCCCAACTAGCGTAACTGGAACAGATACGCAGTATTTT

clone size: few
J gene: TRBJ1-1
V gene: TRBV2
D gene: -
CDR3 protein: CASSESGYFTEAFF
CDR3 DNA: TGTGCCAGCAGTGAATCCGGGTATTTTACTGAAGCTTTCTTT

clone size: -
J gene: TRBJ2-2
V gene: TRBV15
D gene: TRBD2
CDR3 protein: CATSGASGGGELFF
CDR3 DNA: TGTGCCACCAGCGGGGCTAGCGGGGGCGGGGAGCTGTTTTTT

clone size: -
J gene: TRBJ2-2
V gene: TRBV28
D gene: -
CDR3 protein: CASTIGVAGELFF
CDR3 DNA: TGTGCCAGCACCATCGGAGTGGCCGGGGAGCTGTTTTTT

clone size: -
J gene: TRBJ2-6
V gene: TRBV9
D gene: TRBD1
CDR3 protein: CASSRDRRNPSGANVLTF
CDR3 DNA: TGTGCCAGCAGCCGGGACAGGCGAAACCCCTCTGGGGCCAACGTCCTGACTTTC

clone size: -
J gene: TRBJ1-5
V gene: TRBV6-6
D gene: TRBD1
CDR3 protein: CASSGTGGDQPQHF
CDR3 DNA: TGTGCCAGCAGTGGGACAGGAGGGGATCAGCCCCAGCATTTT

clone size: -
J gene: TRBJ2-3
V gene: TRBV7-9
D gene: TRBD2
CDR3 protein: CASSPRLAGEGADTQYF
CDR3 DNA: TGTGCCAGCAGCCCCCGACTAGCGGGAGAGGGAGCAGATACGCAGTATTTT

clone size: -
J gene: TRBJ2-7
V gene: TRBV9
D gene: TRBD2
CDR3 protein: CASSVEGLAEYEQYF
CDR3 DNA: TGTGCCAGCAGCGTAGAGGGACTAGCGGAATACGAGCAGTACTTC

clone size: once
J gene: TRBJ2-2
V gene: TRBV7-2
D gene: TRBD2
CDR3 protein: CARGDASGQGGELFF
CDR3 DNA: TGTGCCAGGGGAGACGCTAGCGGGCAGGGCGGGGAGCTGTTTTTT

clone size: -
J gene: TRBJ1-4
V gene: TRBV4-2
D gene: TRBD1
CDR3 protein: CASNLEGAEKLFF
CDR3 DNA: TGTGCCAGCAATCTTGAGGGGGCTGAAAAACTGTTTTTT

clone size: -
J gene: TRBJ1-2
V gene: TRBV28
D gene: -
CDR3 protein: CASSLLGVGYTF
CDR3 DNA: TGTGCCAGCAGCCTGCTCGGGGTTGGCTACACCTTC

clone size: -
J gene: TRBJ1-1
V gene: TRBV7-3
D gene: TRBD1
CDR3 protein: CASRRDRGDTEAFF
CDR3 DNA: TGTGCCAGCAGGAGGGACAGGGGGGACACTGAAGCTTTCTTT

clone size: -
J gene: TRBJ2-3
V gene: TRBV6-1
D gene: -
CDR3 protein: CASSDPGNTQYF
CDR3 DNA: TGTGCCAGCAGTGACCCGGGAAATACGCAGTATTTT

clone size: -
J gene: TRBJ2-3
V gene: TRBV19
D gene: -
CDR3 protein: CASSLRMEAWDTQYF
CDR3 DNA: TGTGCCAGTAGTCTACGGATGGAGGCGTGGGATACGCAGTATTTT

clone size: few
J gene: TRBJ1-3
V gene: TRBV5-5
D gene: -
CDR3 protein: CASSPEIGSARTIYF
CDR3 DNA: TGTGCCAGCAGCCCTGAGATCGGGTCGGCCAGAACCATATATTTT

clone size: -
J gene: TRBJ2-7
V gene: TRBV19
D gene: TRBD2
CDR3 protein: CASSSAGGRSYEQYF
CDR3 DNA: TGTGCCAGTAGTTCTGCGGGAGGGCGATCCTACGAGCAGTACTTC

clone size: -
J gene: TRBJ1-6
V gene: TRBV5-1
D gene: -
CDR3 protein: CASSTQVENSPLHF
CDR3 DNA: TGCGCCAGCAGCACCCAGGTTGAGAATTCACCCCTCCACTTT

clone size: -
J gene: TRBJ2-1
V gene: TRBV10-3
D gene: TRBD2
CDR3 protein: CAISGSSGDYNEQFF
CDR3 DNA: TGTGCCATCAGTGGATCTAGCGGAGACTACAATGAGCAGTTCTTC

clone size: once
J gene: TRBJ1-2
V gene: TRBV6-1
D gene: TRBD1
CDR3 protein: CASSDRWQGAGGYTF
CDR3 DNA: TGTGCCAGCAGTGATCGTTGGCAGGGGGCAGGTGGCTACACCTTC

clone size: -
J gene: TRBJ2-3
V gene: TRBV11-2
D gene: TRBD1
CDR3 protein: CASSLDRTGGSDTQYF
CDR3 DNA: TGTGCCAGCAGCTTAGATAGGACAGGGGGGTCAGATACGCAGTATTTT

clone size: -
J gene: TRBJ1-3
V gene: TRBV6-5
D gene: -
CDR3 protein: CASRRQYSSGNTIYF
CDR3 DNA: TGTGCCAGCAGGCGTCAGTACAGCTCTGGAAACACCATATATTTT

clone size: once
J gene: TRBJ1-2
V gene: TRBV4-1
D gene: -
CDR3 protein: CASSQVGSDGYTF
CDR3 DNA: TGCGCCAGCAGCCAAGTCGGGTCCGATGGCTACACCTTC

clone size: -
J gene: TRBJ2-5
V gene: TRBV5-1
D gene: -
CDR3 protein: CASSLGDTSQETQYF
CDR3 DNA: TGCGCCAGCAGCTTGGGCGACACCTCACAAGAGACCCAGTACTTC